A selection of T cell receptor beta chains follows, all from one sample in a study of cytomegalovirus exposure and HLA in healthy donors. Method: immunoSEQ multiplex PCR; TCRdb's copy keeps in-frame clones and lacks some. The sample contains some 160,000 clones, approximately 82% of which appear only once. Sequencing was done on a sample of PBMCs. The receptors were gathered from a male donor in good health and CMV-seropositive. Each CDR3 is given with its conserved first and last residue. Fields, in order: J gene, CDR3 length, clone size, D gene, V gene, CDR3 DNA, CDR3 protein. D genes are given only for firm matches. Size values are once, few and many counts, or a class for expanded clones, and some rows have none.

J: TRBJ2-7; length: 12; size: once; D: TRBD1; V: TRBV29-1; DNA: TGCAGCGTTAGAGACAGGGCCTACGAGCAGTACTTC; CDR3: CSVRDRAYEQYF
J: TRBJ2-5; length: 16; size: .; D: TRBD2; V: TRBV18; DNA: TGTGCCAGCTCCCATACGGGACTAGCGGGCCAAGAGACCCAGTACTTC; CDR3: CASSHTGLAGQETQYF
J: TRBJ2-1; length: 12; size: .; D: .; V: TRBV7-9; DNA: TGTGCCAGCAGCCCCACTACTAATGAGCAGTTCTTC; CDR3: CASSPTTNEQFF
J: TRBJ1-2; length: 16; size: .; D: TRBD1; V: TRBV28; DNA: TGTGCCAGCAGTCCAAAACCAGGGACAGGGGTCTATGGCTACACCTTC; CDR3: CASSPKPGTGVYGYTF
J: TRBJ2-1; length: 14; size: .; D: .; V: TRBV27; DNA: TGTGCCAGCAGTTCCTTAGAAGCCTACAATGAGCAGTTCTTC; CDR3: CASSSLEAYNEQFF
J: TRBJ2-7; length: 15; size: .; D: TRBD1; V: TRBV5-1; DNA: TGCGCCAGCAGCTTGGGGGACAGGGGGCTCGGCGAGCAGTACTTC; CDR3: CASSLGDRGLGEQYF
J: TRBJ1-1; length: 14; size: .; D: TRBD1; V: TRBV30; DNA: TGTGCCTGGAGTGTAAAGGGGGCGAACACTGAAGCTTTCTTT; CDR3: CAWSVKGANTEAFF
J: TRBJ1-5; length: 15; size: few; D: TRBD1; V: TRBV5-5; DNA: TGTGCCAGCAGCTCCACAGGGGTGGAAGGTCAGCCCCAGCATTTT; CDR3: CASSSTGVEGQPQHF
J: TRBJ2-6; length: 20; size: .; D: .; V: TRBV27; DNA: TGTGCCAGCAGTCCCGGGGGAGGCGAGGAAAGTAGCTCTGGGGCCAACGTCCTGACTTTC; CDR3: CASSPGGGEESSSGANVLTF
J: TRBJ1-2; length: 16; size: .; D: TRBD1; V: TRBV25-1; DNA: TGTGCCAGCAGTGAAATGGGACAGGGGGCTAGGTATGGCTACACCTTC; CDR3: CASSEMGQGARYGYTF
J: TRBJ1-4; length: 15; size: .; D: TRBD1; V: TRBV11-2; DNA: TGTGCCAGCAGCTCGCTCGGGACAGGGAGCGAAAAACTGTTTTTT; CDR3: CASSSLGTGSEKLFF
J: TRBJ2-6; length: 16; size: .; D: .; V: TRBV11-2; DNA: TGTGCCAGCAGCTTTACAGGGTCCACTGGGGCCAACGGCCTGACTTTC; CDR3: CASSFTGSTGANGLTF
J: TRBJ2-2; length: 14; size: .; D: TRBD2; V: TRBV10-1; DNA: TGCGCCAGTACTAGCGGGAGGAACACCGGGGAGCTGTTTTTT; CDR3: CASTSGRNTGELFF
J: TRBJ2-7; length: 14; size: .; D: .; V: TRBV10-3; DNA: TGTGCCATCAGTGGGGAGCCACAGTCGCACGAGCAGTACTTC; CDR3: CAISGEPQSHEQYF
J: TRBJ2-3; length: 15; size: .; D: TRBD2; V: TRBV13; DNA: TGTGCCAGCAGCTTCGCCCCGGGAGGTACAGATACGCAGTATTTT; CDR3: CASSFAPGGTDTQYF
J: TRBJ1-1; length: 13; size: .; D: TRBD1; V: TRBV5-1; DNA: TGCGCCAGCAGCTTCCCGACAGGGACTGAAGCTTTCTTT; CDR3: CASSFPTGTEAFF
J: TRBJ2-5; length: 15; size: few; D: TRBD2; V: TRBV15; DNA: TGTGCCACCAGCGGTAGAGGGACTAGCAGAGAGACCCAGTACTTC; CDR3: CATSGRGTSRETQYF
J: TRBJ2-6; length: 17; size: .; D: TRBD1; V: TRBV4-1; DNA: TGCGCCAGCAGCCAACCAACAGGGGCAGGTGGGGCCAACGTCCTGACTTTC; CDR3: CASSQPTGAGGANVLTF
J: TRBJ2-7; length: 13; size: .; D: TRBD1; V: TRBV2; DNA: TGTGCCAGCAGTGGGACAGGTACCTACGAGCAGTACTTC; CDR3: CASSGTGTYEQYF
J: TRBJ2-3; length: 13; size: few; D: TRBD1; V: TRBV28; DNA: TGTGCCAGCAGGTCCCAGGGGGCAGATACGCAGTATTTT; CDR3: CASRSQGADTQYF
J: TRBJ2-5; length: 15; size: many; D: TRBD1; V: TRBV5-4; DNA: TGTGCCAGCAGCCGAGGACAGGGGTACCAAGAGACCCAGTACTTC; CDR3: CASSRGQGYQETQYF
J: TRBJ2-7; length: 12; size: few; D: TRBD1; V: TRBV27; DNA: TGTGCTACCCGGACAGGGGGCAACGAGCAGTACTTC; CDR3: CATRTGGNEQYF
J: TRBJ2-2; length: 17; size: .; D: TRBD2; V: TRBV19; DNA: TGTGCCAGTAGTATCACGGGACTAGGGACGAACACCGGGGAGCTGTTTTTT; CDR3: CASSITGLGTNTGELFF
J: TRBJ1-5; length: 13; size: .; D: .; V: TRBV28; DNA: TGTGCCAGCAGTTTATCAGGGTCACAGCCCCAGCATTTT; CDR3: CASSLSGSQPQHF